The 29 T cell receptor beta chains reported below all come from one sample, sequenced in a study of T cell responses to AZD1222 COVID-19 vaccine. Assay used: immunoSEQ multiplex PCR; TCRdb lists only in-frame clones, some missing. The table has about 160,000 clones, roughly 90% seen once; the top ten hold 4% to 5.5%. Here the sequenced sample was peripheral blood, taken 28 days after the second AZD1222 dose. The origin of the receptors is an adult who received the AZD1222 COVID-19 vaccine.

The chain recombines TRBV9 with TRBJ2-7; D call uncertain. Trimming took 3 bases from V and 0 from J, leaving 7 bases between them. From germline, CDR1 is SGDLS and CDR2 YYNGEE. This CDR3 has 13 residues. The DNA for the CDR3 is TGTGCCAGCAGCGCCGGGCCCTCCTACGAGCAGTACTTC. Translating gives CASSAGPSYEQYF.

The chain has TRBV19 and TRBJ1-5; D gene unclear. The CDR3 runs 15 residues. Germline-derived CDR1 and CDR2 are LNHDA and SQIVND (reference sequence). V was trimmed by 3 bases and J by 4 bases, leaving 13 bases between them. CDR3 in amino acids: CASSIERGQNQPQHF. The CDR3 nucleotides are TGTGCCAGTAGTATTGAACGCGGCCAAAATCAGCCCCAGCATTTT.

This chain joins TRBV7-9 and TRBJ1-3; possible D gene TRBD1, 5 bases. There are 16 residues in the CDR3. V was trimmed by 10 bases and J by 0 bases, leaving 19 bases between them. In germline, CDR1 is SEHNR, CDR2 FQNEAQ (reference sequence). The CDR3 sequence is CATLGGESGSGNTIYF. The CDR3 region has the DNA TGTGCCACCCTGGGAGGGGAATCGGGCTCTGGAAACACCATATATTTT.

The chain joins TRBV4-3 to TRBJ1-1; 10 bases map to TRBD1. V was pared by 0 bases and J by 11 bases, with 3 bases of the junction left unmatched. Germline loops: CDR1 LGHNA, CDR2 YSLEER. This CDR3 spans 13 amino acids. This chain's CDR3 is CASSQEGTGVAFF. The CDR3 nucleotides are TGCGCCAGCAGCCAAGAGGGGACAGGGGTTGCTTTCTTT.

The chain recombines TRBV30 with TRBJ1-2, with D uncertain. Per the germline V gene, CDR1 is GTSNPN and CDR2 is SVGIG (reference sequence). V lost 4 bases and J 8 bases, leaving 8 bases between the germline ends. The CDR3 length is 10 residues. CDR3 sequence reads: CAWKLGGYTF. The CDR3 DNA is TGTGCCTGGAAGTTAGGAGGCTACACCTTC.

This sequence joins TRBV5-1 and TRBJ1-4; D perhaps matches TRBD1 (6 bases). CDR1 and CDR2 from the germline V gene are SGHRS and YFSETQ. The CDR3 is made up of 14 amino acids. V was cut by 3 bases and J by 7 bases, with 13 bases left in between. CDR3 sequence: CASSSGQVGEKLFF. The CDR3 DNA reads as TGCGCCAGCAGCTCGGGACAAGTGGGTGAAAAACTGTTTTTT.

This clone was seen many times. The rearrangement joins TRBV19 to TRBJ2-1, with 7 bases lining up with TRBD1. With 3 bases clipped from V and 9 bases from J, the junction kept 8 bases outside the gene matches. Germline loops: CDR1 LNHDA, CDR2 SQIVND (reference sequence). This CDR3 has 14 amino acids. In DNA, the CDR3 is TGTGCCAGTAGTATTAGGGACGACAGGGTTGAGCAGTTCTTC. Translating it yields CASSIRDDRVEQFF.

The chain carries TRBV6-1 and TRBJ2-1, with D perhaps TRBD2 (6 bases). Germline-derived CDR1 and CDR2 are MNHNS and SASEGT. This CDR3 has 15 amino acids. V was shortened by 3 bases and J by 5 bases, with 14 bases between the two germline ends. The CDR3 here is CASSERGRLNNEQFF. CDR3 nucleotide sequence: TGTGCCAGCAGTGAGCGGGGACGCTTAAACAATGAGCAGTTCTTC.

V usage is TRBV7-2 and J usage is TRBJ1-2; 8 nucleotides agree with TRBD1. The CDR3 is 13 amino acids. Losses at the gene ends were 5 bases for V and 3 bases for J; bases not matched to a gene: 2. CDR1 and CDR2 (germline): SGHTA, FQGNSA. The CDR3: CASSAGGHYGYTF. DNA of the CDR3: TGTGCCAGCAGCGCAGGGGGCCACTATGGCTACACCTTC.

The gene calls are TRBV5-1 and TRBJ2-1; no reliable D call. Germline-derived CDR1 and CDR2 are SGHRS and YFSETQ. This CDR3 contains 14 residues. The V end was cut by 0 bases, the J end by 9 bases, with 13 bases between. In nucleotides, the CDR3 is TGCGCCAGCAGCTTGGAGAGGCCTATTAGTGAGCAGTTCTTC. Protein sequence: CASSLERPISEQFF.

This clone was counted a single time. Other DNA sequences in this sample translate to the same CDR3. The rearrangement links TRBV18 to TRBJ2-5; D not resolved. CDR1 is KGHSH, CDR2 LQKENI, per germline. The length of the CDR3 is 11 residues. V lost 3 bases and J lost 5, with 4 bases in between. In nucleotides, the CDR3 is TGTGCCAGCTCACCTTCGGAGACCCAGTACTTC. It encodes CASSPSETQYF.

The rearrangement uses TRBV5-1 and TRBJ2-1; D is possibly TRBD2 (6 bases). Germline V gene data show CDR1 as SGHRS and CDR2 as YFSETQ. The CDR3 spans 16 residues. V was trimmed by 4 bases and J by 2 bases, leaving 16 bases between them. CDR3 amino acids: CASSPHGAGTYNEQFF. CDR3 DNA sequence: TGCGCCAGCAGCCCCCATGGGGCGGGGACCTACAATGAGCAGTTCTTC.

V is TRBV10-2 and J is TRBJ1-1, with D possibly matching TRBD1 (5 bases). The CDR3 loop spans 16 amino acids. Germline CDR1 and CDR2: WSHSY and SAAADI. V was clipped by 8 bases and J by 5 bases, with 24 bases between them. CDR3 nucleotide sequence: TGCGCCAGCGGGGATCCTTGGGGCCACGAGGGGACTGAAGCTTTCTTT. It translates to CASGDPWGHEGTEAFF.

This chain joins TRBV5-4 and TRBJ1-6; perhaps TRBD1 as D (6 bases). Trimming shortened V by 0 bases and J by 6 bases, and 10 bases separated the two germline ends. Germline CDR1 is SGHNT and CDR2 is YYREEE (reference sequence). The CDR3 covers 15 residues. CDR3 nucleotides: TGTGCCAGCAGCTTGGCAGGGGTTGGTAATTCACCCCTCCACTTT. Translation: CASSLAGVGNSPLHF.

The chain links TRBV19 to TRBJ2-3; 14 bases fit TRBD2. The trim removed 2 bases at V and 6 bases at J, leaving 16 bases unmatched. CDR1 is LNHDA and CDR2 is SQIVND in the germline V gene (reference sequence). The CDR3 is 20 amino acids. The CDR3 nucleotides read TGTGCCAGTAGTATACCCCTCTTGGGACTAGCGGGGGACCCCCGGGATACGCAGTATTTT. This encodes CASSIPLLGLAGDPRDTQYF.

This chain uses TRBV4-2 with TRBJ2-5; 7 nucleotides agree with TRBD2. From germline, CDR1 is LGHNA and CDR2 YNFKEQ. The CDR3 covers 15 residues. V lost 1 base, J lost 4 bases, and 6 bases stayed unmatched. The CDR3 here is CASSQAQGGRETQYF. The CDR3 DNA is TGTGCCAGCAGCCAAGCTCAGGGAGGGCGAGAGACCCAGTACTTC.

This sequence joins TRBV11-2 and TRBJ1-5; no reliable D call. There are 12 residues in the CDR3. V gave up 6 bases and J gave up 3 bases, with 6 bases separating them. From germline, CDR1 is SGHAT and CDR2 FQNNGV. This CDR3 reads CASRGSNQPQHF. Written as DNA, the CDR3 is TGTGCCAGCAGGGGCTCCAATCAGCCCCAGCATTTT.

The CDR3 DNA sequence: TGTGCCAGCAGCCCGGACCCTAGCAATCAGCCCCAGCATTTT. This sequence encodes CASSPDPSNQPQHF. The chain links TRBV5-4 to TRBJ1-5, with no clear D. V was cut by 4 bases and J by 0 bases, with 8 bases left in between. The CDR3 is made up of 14 amino acids. CDR1 and CDR2 (germline): SGHNT, YYREEE (reference sequence).

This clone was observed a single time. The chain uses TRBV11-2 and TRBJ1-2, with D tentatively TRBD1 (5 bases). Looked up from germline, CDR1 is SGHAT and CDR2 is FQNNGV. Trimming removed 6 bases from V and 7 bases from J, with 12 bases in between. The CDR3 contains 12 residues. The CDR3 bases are TGTGCCAGCAGTGACGACAGCCGTGGCTACACCTTC. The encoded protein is CASSDDSRGYTF.

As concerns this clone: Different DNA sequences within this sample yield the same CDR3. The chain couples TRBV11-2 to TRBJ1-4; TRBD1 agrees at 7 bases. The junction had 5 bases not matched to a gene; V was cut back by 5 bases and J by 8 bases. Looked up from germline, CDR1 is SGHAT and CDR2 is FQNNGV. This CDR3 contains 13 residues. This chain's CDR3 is CASSPQGTEKLFF. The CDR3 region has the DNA TGTGCCAGCAGCCCACAGGGGACCGAAAAACTGTTTTTT.

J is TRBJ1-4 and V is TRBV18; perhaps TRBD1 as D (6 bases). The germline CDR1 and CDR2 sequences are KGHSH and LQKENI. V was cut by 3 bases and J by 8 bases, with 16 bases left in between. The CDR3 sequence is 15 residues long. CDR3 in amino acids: CASSPGAASGEKLFF. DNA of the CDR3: TGTGCCAGCTCACCGGGGGCGGCTTCTGGGGAAAAACTGTTTTTT.

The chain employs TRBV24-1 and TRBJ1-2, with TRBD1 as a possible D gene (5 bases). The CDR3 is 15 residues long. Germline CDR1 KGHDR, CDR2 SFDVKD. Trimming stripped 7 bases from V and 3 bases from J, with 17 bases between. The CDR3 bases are TGTGCCACCAGAGAATACCGACAGAGAGACTATGGCTACACCTTC. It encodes CATREYRQRDYGYTF.

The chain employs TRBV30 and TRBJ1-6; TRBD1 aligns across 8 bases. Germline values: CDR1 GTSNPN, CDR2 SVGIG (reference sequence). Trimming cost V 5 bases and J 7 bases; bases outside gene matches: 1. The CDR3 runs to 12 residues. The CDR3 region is CAWGTGNSPLHF. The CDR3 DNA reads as TGTGCCTGGGGGACAGGCAATTCACCCCTCCACTTT. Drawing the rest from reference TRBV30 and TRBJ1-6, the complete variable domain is SQTIHQWPATLVQPVGSPLSLECTVEGTSNPNLYWYRQAAGRGLQLLFYSVGIGQISSEVPQNLSASRPQDRQFILSSKKLLLSDSGFYLCAWGTGNSPLHFGNGTRLTVT.

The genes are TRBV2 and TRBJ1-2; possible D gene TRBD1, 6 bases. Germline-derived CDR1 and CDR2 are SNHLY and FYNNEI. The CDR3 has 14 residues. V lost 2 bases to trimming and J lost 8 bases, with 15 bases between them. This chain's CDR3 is CASSELARGVGYTF. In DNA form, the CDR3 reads TGTGCCAGCAGTGAACTGGCCAGGGGAGTCGGCTACACCTTC.

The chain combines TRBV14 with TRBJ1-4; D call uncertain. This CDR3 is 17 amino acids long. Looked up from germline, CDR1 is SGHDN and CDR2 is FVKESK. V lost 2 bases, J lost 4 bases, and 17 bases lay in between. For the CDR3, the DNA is TGTGCCAGCAGCCAAACCCGACGCCAGTCACGTAATGAAAAACTGTTTTTT. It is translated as CASSQTRRQSRNEKLFF.

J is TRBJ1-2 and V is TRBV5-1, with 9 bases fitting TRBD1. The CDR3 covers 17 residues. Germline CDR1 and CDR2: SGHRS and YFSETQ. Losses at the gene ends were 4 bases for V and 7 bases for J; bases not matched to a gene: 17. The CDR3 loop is CASSVWPTGTGMSGYTF. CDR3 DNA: TGCGCCAGCAGCGTCTGGCCGACCGGGACAGGGATGAGTGGCTACACCTTC.

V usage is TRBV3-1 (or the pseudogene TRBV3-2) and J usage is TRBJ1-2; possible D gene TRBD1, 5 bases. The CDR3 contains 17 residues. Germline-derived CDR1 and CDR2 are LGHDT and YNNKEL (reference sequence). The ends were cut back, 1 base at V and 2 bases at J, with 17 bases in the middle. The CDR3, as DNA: TGTGCCAGCAGCCAAGGAGACGGCTTGGACATAAACTATGGCTACACCTTC. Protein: CASSQGDGLDINYGYTF.

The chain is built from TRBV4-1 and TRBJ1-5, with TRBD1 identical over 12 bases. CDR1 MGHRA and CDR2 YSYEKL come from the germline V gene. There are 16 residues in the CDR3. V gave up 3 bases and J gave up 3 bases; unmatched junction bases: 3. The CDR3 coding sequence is TGCGCCAGCAGCCAGGGACAGGGGGCGCCCAATCAGCCCCAGCATTTT. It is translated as CASSQGQGAPNQPQHF.

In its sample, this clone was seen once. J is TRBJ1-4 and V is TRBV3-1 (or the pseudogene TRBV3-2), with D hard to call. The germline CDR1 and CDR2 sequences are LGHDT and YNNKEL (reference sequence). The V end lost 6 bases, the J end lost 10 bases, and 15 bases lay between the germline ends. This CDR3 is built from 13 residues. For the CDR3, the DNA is TGTGCCAGCAGTGGGTTTTGGGGTGGAAAACTGTTTTTT. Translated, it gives CASSGFWGGKLFF.